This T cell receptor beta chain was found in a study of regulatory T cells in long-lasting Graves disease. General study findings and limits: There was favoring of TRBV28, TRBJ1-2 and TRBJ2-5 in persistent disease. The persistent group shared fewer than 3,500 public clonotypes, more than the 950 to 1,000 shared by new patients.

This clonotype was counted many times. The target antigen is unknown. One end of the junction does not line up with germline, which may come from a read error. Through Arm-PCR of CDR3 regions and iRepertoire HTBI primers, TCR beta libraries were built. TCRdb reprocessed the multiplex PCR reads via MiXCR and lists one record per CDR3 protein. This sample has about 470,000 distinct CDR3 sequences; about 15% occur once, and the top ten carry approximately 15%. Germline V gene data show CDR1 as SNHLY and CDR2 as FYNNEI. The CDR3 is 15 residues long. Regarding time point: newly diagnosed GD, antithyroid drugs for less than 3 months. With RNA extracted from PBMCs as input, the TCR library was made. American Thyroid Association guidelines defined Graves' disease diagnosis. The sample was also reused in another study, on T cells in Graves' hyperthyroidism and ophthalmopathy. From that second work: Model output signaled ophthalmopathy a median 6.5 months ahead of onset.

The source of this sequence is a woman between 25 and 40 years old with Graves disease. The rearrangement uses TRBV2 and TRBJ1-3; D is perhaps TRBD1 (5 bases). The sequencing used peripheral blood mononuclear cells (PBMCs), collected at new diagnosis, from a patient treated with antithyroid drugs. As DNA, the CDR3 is TGTGCCAGCACTGAAAGAGGGGTGATTGGGAACACCATATATTTT. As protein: CASTERGVIGNTIYF.